This TCR beta chain was sequenced during a study of blood T cell repertoires in COVID-19 (dated by TCRdb to the early 2020s). About the full investigation: Collaborator samples came from the United States, Italy and Spain and covered acute and convalescent phases of COVID-19. Nearly every sample came with metadata listing a de-identified subject ID, COVID-19 status, age in years and sex. The prospective study material was composed of cDNA or gDNA derived from T cells, B-cell-depleted T cells, or PBMCs. Subjects who had been exposed to COVID-19, were actively infected with it, or had recovered from it provided the deeply sampled blood TCRbeta repertoires that made up the dataset. The samples were drawn from two sources: the first 160 participants of the ongoing ImmuneRACE study, and over 950 subjects contributed by 6 global collaborators. Where HLA class I and class II types were available, the types were taken from metadata supplied by the sample provider, not from assay-based typing. The repertoires were made available in a free public database intended to serve as a resource for research on the immune response to SARS-CoV-2. Broad study findings and their caveats: Clinical and demographic metadata were provided uncurated, with the amount varying by source and participant.

TCRbeta CDR3 regions were amplified from genomic DNA by means of the immunoSEQ Assay, a bias-controlled multiplex PCR. In the source study's methods: Nucleated cell counts per sample were estimated from amplification of reference gene primers within the assay. Sequence reads were collapsed and filtered to measure the absolute abundance of every unique TCRbeta CDR3 rearrangement. For each sample, productive Simpson clonality was calculated as the square root of Simpson's diversity index over productive rearrangements. Imported from immuneACCESS, the table was reduced by TCRdb to in-frame sequences with V and J called. These copies leave out some clones; in studies compared against another copy, an unresolved V gene accounts for under half, and the cause of the remainder is not known. D and trimming were read from the DNA, whereas the V and J calls and clone size are those reported in that table. The sample table records tens of thousands of clones; roughly 93% of these occur just once. The top ten clones comprise 1.5% to 2% of the sample.

Turning to this clone: Its antigen is currently not known. No qualities accompany the bases; no much larger clone lies one base away.

Each collaborating institution followed its own protocols to collect whole blood in K2EDTA tubes. For TCRbeta analysis, collaborators shipped samples in one of three forms: frozen whole blood, isolated PBMCs, or DNA extracted from either of those sample types. V is cut by 3 bases and J by 3 bases, and the space between the germline ends is 15 bases. Looking up the germline V gene (reference sequence) yields CDR1 WNHNN and CDR2 SYGVQD. There are 15 amino acids in the CDR3, from cysteine to phenylalanine inclusive. Of all the DNA, just the CDR3 is kept, 45 bases in frame from base 1. This receptor was taken from a human donor in a cohort sampled during active COVID-19. The chain was built from TRBV10-1 and TRBJ2-7; TRBD2 might be the D gene, on 6 matching bases. Sample: peripheral blood. The CDR3 has the sequence CASSEKSRGIYEQYF. The sequenced DNA: TGCGCCAGCAGTGAAAAGTCTCGGGGGATCTACGAGCAGTACTTC.